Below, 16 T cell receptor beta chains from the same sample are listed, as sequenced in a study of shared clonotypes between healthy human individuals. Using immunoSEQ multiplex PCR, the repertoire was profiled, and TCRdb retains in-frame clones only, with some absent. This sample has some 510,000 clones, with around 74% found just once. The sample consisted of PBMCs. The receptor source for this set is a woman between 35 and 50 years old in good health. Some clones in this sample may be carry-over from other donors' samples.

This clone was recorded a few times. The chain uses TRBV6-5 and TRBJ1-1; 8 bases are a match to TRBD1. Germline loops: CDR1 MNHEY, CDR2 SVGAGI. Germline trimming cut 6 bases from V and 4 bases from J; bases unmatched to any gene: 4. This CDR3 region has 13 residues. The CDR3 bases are TGTGCCAGCAGCACCGACAGGGGCACTGAAGCTTTCTTT. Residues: CASSTDRGTEAFF.

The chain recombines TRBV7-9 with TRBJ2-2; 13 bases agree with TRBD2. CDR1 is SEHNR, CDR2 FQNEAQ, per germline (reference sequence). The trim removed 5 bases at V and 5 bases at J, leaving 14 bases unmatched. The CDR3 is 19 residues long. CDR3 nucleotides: TGTGCCAGCAGCCCTCGGACTAGCGGGAGTTTTGCGTGGACCGGGGAGCTGTTTTTT. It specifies CASSPRTSGSFAWTGELFF.

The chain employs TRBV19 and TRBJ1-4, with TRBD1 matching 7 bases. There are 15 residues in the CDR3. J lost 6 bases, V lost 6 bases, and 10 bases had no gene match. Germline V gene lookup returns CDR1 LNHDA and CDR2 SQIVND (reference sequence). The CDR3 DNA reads TGTGCCAGTAGGGAAAGGGGGCGCGATGATGAAAAACTGTTTTTT. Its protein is CASRERGRDDEKLFF. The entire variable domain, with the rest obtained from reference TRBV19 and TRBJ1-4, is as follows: DGGITQSPKYLFRKEGQNVTLSCEQNLNHDAMYWYRQDPGQGLRLIYYSQIVNDFQKGDIAEGYSVSREKKESFPLTVTSAQKNPTAFYLCASRERGRDDEKLFFGSGTQLSVL.

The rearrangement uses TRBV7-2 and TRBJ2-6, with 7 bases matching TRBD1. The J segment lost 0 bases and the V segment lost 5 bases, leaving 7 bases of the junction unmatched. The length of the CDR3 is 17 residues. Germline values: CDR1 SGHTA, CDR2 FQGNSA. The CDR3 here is CASSPSGTVSGANVLTF. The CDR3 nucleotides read TGTGCCAGCAGCCCCTCCGGGACAGTCTCTGGGGCCAACGTCCTGACTTTC.

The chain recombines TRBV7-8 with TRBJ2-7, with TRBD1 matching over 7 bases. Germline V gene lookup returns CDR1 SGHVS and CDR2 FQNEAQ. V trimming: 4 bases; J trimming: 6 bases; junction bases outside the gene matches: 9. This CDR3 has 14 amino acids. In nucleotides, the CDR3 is TGTGCCAGCAGCTCCCGACAGGGAACTGGCGAGCAGTACTTC. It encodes CASSSRQGTGEQYF.

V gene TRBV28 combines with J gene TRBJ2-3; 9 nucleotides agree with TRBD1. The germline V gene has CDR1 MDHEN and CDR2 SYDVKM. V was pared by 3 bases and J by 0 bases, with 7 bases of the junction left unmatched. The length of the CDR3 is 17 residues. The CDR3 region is CASSFLTGGISTDTQYF. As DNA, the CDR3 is TGTGCCAGCAGTTTCCTGACAGGGGGAATTAGCACAGATACGCAGTATTTT.

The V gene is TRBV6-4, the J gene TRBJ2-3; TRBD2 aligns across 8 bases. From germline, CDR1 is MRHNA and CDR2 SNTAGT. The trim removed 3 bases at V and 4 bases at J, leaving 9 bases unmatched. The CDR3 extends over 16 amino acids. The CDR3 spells CASSDRGGGPADTQYF. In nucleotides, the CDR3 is TGTGCCAGCAGTGATCGGGGGGGAGGCCCCGCAGATACGCAGTATTTT.

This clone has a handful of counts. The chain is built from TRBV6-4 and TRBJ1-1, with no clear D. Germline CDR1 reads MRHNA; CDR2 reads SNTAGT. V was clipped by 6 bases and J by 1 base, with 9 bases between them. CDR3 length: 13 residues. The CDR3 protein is CASSQTANTEAFF. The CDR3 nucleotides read TGTGCCAGCAGCCAAACAGCGAACACTGAAGCTTTCTTT.

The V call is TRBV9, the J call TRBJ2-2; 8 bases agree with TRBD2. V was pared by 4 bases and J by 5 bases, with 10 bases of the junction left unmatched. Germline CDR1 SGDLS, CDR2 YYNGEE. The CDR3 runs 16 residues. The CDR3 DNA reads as TGTGCCAGCAGCCTGGAGGGACTAGAGGGAACCGGGGAGCTGTTTTTT. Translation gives CASSLEGLEGTGELFF.

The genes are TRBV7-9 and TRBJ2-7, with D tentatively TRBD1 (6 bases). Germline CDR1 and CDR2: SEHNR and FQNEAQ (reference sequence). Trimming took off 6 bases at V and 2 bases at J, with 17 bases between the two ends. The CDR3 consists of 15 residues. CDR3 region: CASRGATGGAYEQYF. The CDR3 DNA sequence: TGTGCCAGCAGGGGGGCGACAGGTGGGGCCTACGAGCAGTACTTC.

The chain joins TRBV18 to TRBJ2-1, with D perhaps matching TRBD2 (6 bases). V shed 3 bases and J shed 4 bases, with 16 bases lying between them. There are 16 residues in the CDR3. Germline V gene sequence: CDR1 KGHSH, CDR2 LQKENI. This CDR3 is CASSPQTRLRYNEQFF. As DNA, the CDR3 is TGTGCCAGCTCACCGCAGACTAGGCTCCGTTACAATGAGCAGTTCTTC.

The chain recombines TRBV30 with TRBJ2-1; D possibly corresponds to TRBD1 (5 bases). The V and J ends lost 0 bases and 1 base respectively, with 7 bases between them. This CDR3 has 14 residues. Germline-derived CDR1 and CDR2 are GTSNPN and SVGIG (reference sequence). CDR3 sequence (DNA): TGTGCCTGGAGTGTCTGGACATCCTACAATGAGCAGTTCTTC. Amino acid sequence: CAWSVWTSYNEQFF.

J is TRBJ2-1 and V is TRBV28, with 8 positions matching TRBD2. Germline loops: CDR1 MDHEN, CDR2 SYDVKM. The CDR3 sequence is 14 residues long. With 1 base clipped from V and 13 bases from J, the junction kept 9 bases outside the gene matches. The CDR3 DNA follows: TGTGCCAGCAGTTTATCACTAGCGGCAGGGGCCCAGTTCTTC. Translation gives CASSLSLAAGAQFF.

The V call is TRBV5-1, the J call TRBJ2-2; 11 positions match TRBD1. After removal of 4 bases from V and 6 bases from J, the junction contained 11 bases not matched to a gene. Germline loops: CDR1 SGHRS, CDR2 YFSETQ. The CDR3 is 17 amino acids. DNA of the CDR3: TGCGCCAGCAGCGATTCAACCGGGACAGGGGGAGCCGGGGAGCTGTTTTTT. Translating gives CASSDSTGTGGAGELFF.

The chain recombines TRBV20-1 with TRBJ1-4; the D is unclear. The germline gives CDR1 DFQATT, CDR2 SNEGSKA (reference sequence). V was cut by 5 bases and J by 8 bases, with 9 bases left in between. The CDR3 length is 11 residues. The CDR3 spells CSAGMGEKLFF. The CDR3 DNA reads TGCAGTGCTGGGATGGGAGAAAAACTGTTTTTT.

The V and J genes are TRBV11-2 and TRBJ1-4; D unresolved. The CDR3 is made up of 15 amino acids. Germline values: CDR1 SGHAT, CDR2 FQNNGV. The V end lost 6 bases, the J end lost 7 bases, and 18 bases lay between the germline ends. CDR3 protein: CASSPPTAGSEKLFF. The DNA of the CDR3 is TGTGCCAGCAGTCCACCCACAGCCGGAAGTGAAAAACTGTTTTTT.